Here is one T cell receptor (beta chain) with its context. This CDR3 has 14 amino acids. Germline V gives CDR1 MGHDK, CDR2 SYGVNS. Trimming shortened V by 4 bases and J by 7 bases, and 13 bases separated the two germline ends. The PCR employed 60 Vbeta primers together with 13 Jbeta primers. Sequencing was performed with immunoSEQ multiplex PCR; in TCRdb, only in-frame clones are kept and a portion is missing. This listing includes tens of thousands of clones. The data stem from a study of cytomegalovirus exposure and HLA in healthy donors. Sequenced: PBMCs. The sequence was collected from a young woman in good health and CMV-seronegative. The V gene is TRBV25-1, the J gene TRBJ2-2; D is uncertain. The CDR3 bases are TGTGCCAGCAGTGCATTGTCTATCATCGGGGAGCTGTTTTTT. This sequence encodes CASSALSIIGELFF.